This entry lists 25 T cell receptor beta chains sequenced from one sample in a study of CD8+ T cells in alopecia areata. After isolation, RNA underwent reverse transcription to generate cDNA as the sequencing template. The method was immunoSEQ multiplex PCR; TCRdb's version includes in-frame clones alone and lacks a portion of them. Of hundreds of thousands of clones in the sample, roughly two thirds are singletons; the top ten hold under 1.5%. The sequenced sample was CD4+ T cells sorted from blood, obtained at week 0. These TCRs come from a human donor with alopecia areata.

The chain uses TRBV7-9 and TRBJ2-5; D remains ambiguous. This CDR3 contains 14 residues. Germline assignment: CDR1 SEHNR and CDR2 FQNEAQ (reference sequence). Trimming took off 2 bases at V and 5 bases at J, with 12 bases between the two ends. The CDR3 here is CASSLRDLVETQYF. The CDR3, as DNA: TGTGCCAGCAGCTTAAGGGATCTGGTGGAGACCCAGTACTTC.

This sequence joins TRBV7-2 and TRBJ1-2; D unresolved. The CDR3 totals 12 residues. Germline values: CDR1 SGHTA, CDR2 FQGNSA. Trimming cost V 5 bases and J 7 bases, with 11 bases left between them. The chain's CDR3 is CASSGSIRGYTF. Here the CDR3 DNA reads TGTGCCAGCAGCGGTAGCATACGTGGCTACACCTTC.

This clone was seen more than once but under ten times. The chain employs TRBV5-5 and TRBJ1-5; D may be TRBD1 (5 bases). V was cut by 0 bases and J by 7 bases, with 14 bases left in between. CDR1 and CDR2 (germline): SGHKS, YYEKEE (reference sequence). The CDR3 covers 15 residues. The CDR3 loop reads CASSLVAGTGQPQHF. The CDR3 bases are TGTGCCAGCAGCTTGGTAGCGGGGACGGGCCAGCCCCAGCATTTT. The full variable domain, completed using reference TRBV5-5 and TRBJ1-5, is DAGVTQSPTHLIKTRGQQVTLRCSPISGHKSVSWYQQVLGQGPQFIFQYYEKEERGRGNFPDRFSARQFPNYSSELNVNALLLGDSALYLCASSLVAGTGQPQHFGDGTRLSIL.

The rearrangement links TRBV5-1 to TRBJ2-2; D is ambiguous. V dropped 1 base and J dropped 6 bases, with 10 bases sitting between them. The germline V gene encodes CDR1 SGHRS and CDR2 YFSETQ. The CDR3 has 14 amino acids. CDR3: CASSLRSVAGELFF. CDR3 in DNA: TGCGCCAGCAGCTTGCGGTCAGTGGCCGGGGAGCTGTTTTTT. Filled out from reference TRBV5-1 and TRBJ2-2, the complete variable domain reads KAGVTQTPRYLIKTRGQQVTLSCSPISGHRSVSWYQQTPGQGLQFLFEYFSETQRNKGNFPGRFSGRQFSNSRSEMNVSTLELGDSALYLCASSLRSVAGELFFGEGSRLTVL.

Notes on this clone: Relative to the germline gene, one junction end is altered; a read error may explain this. This chain connects TRBV7-7 to TRBJ2-5; D perhaps matches TRBD2 (6 bases). Germline V gene data show CDR1 as SSHAT and CDR2 as FNYEAQ (reference sequence). The CDR3 runs 15 residues. The CDR3 sequence is CASSLIRGGEETQYF. CDR3 in DNA: TGTGCTAGCAGCTTAATTCGGGGAGGAGAAGAGACCCAGTACTTC. Looking up the rest from reference TRBV7-7 and TRBJ2-5 gives the full variable domain: GAGVSQSPRYKVTKRGQDVTLRCDPISSHATLYWYQQALGQGPEFLTYFNYEAQPDKSGLPSDRFSAERPEGSISTLTIQRTEQRDSAMYRCASSLIRGGEETQYFGPGTRLLVL.

The CDR3: CAWSAGQGRNTF. The CDR3 DNA sequence: TGTGCCTGGAGCGCAGGACAGGGGAGAAACACCTTC. V and J are TRBV30 and TRBJ1-2; 9 nucleotides line up with TRBD1. The V gene end was trimmed by 3 bases and the J gene end by 12 bases; junction bases not matched to a gene: 8. CDR1 is GTSNPN and CDR2 is SVGIG in the germline V gene (reference sequence). The CDR3 contains 12 residues.

The chain combines TRBV5-1 with TRBJ1-3; D call uncertain. The germline CDR1 and CDR2 sequences are SGHRS and YFSETQ. V was clipped by 0 bases and J by 3 bases, with 4 bases between them. The CDR3 totals 13 residues. The chain's CDR3 is CASSLVGGNTIYF. DNA of the CDR3: TGCGCCAGCAGCTTGGTGGGTGGAAACACCATATATTTT. Together with reference TRBV5-1 and TRBJ1-3, the CDR3 gives the full variable domain: KAGVTQTPRYLIKTRGQQVTLSCSPISGHRSVSWYQQTPGQGLQFLFEYFSETQRNKGNFPGRFSGRQFSNSRSEMNVSTLELGDSALYLCASSLVGGNTIYFGEGSWLTVV.

Here the CDR3 reads CASSGRQGYYGYTF. The CDR3 DNA follows: TGTGCCAGCAGTGGACGACAGGGGTACTATGGCTACACCTTC. The V gene is TRBV6-5, the J gene TRBJ1-2, with 8 nucleotides matching TRBD1. Germline V CDR1 and CDR2: MNHEY, SVGAGI. The V and J ends lost 5 bases and 3 bases, in that order; junction bases with no gene match: 5. The length of the CDR3 is 14 residues.

The rearrangement joins TRBV9 to TRBJ2-3; a weak D match, TRBD2 (6 bases). V was clipped by 0 bases and J by 2 bases, with 13 bases between them. CDR1 is SGDLS and CDR2 is YYNGEE in the germline V gene. CDR3 length: 16 amino acids. Here the CDR3 reads CASSVGRGVVTDTQYF. In DNA form, the CDR3 reads TGTGCCAGCAGCGTAGGGAGGGGAGTCGTCACAGATACGCAGTATTTT.

V gene TRBV5-6 combines with J gene TRBJ2-3, with 9 bases that match TRBD1. Losses at the gene ends were 4 bases for V and 3 bases for J; bases not matched to a gene: 6. The CDR3 length is 15 residues. Germline values: CDR1 SGHDT, CDR2 YYEEEE. CDR3 sequence reads: CASSPGTGLTDTQYF. The CDR3 DNA follows: TGTGCCAGCAGCCCCGGGACAGGGTTGACAGATACGCAGTATTTT.

The J gene is TRBJ2-1, the V gene TRBV5-1, with TRBD2 matching over 10 bases. V was pared by 1 base and J by 8 bases, with 9 bases of the junction left unmatched. Germline V gene lookup returns CDR1 SGHRS and CDR2 YFSETQ. The CDR3 is made up of 16 amino acids. CDR3 in amino acids: CASSLLGSGGSDEQFF. The DNA for the CDR3 is TGCGCCAGCAGCTTGCTTGGTAGCGGGGGGTCGGATGAGCAGTTCTTC. The full variable domain, completed using reference TRBV5-1 and TRBJ2-1, is KAGVTQTPRYLIKTRGQQVTLSCSPISGHRSVSWYQQTPGQGLQFLFEYFSETQRNKGNFPGRFSGRQFSNSRSEMNVSTLELGDSALYLCASSLLGSGGSDEQFFGPGTRLTVL.

V usage is TRBV29-1 and J usage is TRBJ2-1, with 9 bases fitting TRBD2. This CDR3 is 12 amino acids long. CDR1 and CDR2 from the germline V gene are SQVTM and ANQGSEA. The CDR3: CNAGGQGNEQFF. CDR3 nucleotides: TGCAACGCGGGGGGGCAGGGTAATGAGCAGTTCTTC.

V gene TRBV30 combines with J gene TRBJ1-2; maybe TRBD1 (5 bases). V was cut by 2 bases and J by 2 bases, with 9 bases left in between. CDR1 is GTSNPN, CDR2 SVGIG, per germline (reference sequence). This CDR3 spans 13 amino acids. Here the CDR3 DNA reads TGTGCCTGGAGTAGCCGGGGGAACTATGGCTACACCTTC. It yields the protein CAWSSRGNYGYTF. Drawing the rest from reference TRBV30 and TRBJ1-2, the complete variable domain is SQTIHQWPATLVQPVGSPLSLECTVEGTSNPNLYWYRQAAGRGLQLLFYSVGIGQISSEVPQNLSASRPQDRQFILSSKKLLLSDSGFYLCAWSSRGNYGYTFGSGTRLTVV.

This clone showed up just a few times. The chain joins TRBV11-2 to TRBJ2-7; 12 nucleotides align to TRBD2. CDR1 is SGHAT and CDR2 is FQNNGV in the germline V gene. The CDR3 spans 16 residues. V was pared by 0 bases and J by 5 bases, with 5 bases of the junction left unmatched. The CDR3: CASSLDRTSGAHEQYF. CDR3 DNA sequence: TGTGCCAGCAGCTTAGACCGGACTAGCGGGGCTCACGAGCAGTACTTC.

The rearrangement links TRBV29-1 to TRBJ1-2, with 8 bases that match TRBD1. With V trimmed by 6 bases and J by 5 bases, 8 bases remained unmatched. CDR3 length: 13 residues. The V gene's germline CDR1 is SQVTM and CDR2 ANQGSEA. CDR3 residues: CSVLTGVRYGYTF. The CDR3 DNA reads as TGCAGCGTCTTGACAGGGGTTAGGTATGGCTACACCTTC.

The gene calls are TRBV25-1 and TRBJ2-7; D is possibly TRBD2 (6 bases). Trimming pared 3 bases from V and 4 bases from J, leaving 19 bases between. Germline values: CDR1 MGHDK, CDR2 SYGVNS. The CDR3 sequence is 16 residues long. CDR3 coding DNA: TGTGCCAGCAGTGACCCCTCTCGGGGAGGAGTTTACGAGCAGTACTTC. It specifies CASSDPSRGGVYEQYF.

With respect to this clone: Within the sample, other DNA sequences also encode this same CDR3. The gene calls are TRBV30 and TRBJ2-7; D not certain. Germline lookup yields CDR1 GTSNPN and CDR2 SVGIG (reference sequence). CDR3 size: 11 residues. Trimming removed 3 bases from V and 3 bases from J, with 6 bases in between. Here the CDR3 reads CAWSARYEQYF. Here the CDR3 DNA reads TGTGCCTGGAGCGCCCGCTACGAGCAGTACTTC.

The chain recombines TRBV6-1 with TRBJ1-5; the D gene is possibly TRBD1 (5 bases). CDR3 length: 13 residues. Germline-derived CDR1 and CDR2 are MNHNS and SASEGT. V was trimmed by 6 bases and J by 9 bases, leaving 15 bases between them. CDR3 nucleotides: TGTGCCAGCAGAGGGGACCGGGGCGCGCCCCAGCATTTT. It is translated as CASRGDRGAPQHF.

The chain recombines TRBV30 with TRBJ1-5; no clear D gene. CDR1 is GTSNPN, CDR2 SVGIG, per germline (reference sequence). The length of the CDR3 is 15 residues. The V gene lost 3 bases and the J gene lost 0 bases, with 12 bases spanning the gap. The CDR3 DNA is TGTGCCTGGAGCCTTGGAGGCCGTAGCAATCAGCCCCAGCATTTT. It yields the protein CAWSLGGRSNQPQHF.

The chain recombines TRBV27 with TRBJ2-5; D remains ambiguous. Trimming removed 5 bases at V and 9 bases at J, with 19 bases between. Germline V gene data show CDR1 as MNHEY and CDR2 as SMNVEV (reference sequence). The length of the CDR3 is 14 residues. In nucleotides, the CDR3 is TGTGCCAGCAGTCCTCAGCCCGGTTTTTTGGCCCAGTACTTC. It is translated as CASSPQPGFLAQYF.

This clone came up a few times. V is TRBV13 and J is TRBJ2-3; TRBD2 agrees at 9 bases. The CDR3 is 15 residues long. The J segment lost 1 base and the V segment lost 5 bases, leaving 4 bases of the junction unmatched. Germline CDR1 reads PRHDT; CDR2 reads FYEKMQ (reference sequence). For the CDR3, the DNA is TGTGCCAGCAGCGGCCGACTAGCGGGCACAGATACGCAGTATTTT. Translated: CASSGRLAGTDTQYF. Together with reference TRBV13 and TRBJ2-3, the CDR3 gives the full variable domain: AAGVIQSPRHLIKEKRETATLKCYPIPRHDTVYWYQQGPGQDPQFLISFYEKMQSDKGSIPDRFSAQQFSDYHSELNMSSLELGDSALYFCASSGRLAGTDTQYFGPGTRLTVL.

The chain carries TRBV2 and TRBJ1-2, with D perhaps TRBD1 (6 bases). Trimming took off 6 bases at V and 6 bases at J, with 17 bases between the two ends. In germline, CDR1 is SNHLY, CDR2 FYNNEI. The CDR3 length is 14 residues. The CDR3 sequence is CASRQGPRGDGYTF. As DNA, the CDR3 is TGTGCCAGCAGACAGGGACCCCGCGGGGATGGCTACACCTTC.

The rearrangement links TRBV2 to TRBJ1-2; TRBD1 agrees at 12 bases. J was trimmed by 5 bases and V by 4 bases; bases with no gene match: 5. Germline V gene data show CDR1 as SNHLY and CDR2 as FYNNEI. The CDR3 is 15 residues long. The CDR3: CASSAGQGALYGYTF. CDR3 coding DNA: TGTGCCAGCAGTGCGGGACAGGGGGCTTTGTATGGCTACACCTTC.

The chain uses TRBV4-3 and TRBJ1-2; D call uncertain. The ends were cut back, 1 base at V and 5 bases at J, with 8 bases in the middle. The CDR3 runs 13 residues. Per the germline V gene, CDR1 is LGHNA and CDR2 is YSLEER. CDR3 sequence reads: CASSQVLAYGYTF. The CDR3 region has the DNA TGCGCCAGCAGCCAAGTATTGGCTTATGGCTACACCTTC.

The chain combines TRBV5-4 with TRBJ1-2; D gene uncertain. Looked up from germline, CDR1 is SGHNT and CDR2 is YYREEE (reference sequence). The length of the CDR3 is 12 residues. V was cut by 0 bases and J by 4 bases, with 4 bases left in between. DNA of the CDR3: TGTGCCAGCAGCTTGGACAGCTATGGCTACACCTTC. Protein sequence: CASSLDSYGYTF.